These 3 T cell receptor beta chains originate from one sample sequenced in a study of blood T cell repertoires in COVID-19. The method was immunoSEQ multiplex PCR; TCRdb's version includes in-frame clones alone and lacks a portion of them. The profile shows fewer than 250,000 clones, about 90% of them singletons. Sequencing input: peripheral blood. These receptors all stem from a man aged 25-45 years with COVID-19, enrolled during active disease.

This clone has a single count. CDR3 in DNA: TGTGCCAGCAGCGCCGGTGGTCAGGGCCATTCTCCTTACGGCTACACCTTC. This sequence encodes CASSAGGQGHSPYGYTF. This chain uses TRBV9 with TRBJ1-2, with D perhaps TRBD1 (5 bases). CDR1 and CDR2 from the germline V gene are SGDLS and YYNGEE. The V end lost 3 bases, the J end lost 8 bases, and 26 bases lay between the germline ends. The CDR3 covers 17 residues.

The chain carries TRBV4-1 and TRBJ1-6, with a tentative D call TRBD1 (5 bases). Germline-derived CDR1 and CDR2 are MGHRA and YSYEKL. The V gene lost 1 base and the J gene lost 7 bases, with 14 bases spanning the gap. The CDR3 contains 16 residues. The CDR3 DNA sequence: TGCGCCAGCAGCCAAGGGGACCCCGGGGGGAATTCACCCCTCCACTTT. This translates into CASSQGDPGGNSPLHF.

Concerning this clone itself: Other DNA sequences within the sample encode an identical CDR3. The J gene is TRBJ2-5, the V gene TRBV30; D uncertain. The CDR3 totals 11 residues. Germline assignment: CDR1 GTSNPN and CDR2 SVGIG (reference sequence). Between the trimmed V and J ends, which lost 4 bases and 4 bases, there was a span of 7 bases. The CDR3: CAWTGGETQYF. The DNA of the CDR3 is TGTGCCTGGACGGGTGGAGAGACCCAGTACTTC.